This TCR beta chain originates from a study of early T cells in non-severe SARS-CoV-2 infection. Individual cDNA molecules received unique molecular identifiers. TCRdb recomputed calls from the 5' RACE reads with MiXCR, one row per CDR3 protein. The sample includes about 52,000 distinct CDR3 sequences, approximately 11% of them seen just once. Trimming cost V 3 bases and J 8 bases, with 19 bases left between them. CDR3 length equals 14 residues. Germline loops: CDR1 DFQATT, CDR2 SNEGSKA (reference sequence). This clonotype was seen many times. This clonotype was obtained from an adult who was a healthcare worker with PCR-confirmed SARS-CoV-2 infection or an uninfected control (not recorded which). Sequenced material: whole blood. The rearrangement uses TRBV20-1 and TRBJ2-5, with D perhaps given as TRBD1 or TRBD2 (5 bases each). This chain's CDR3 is CSASGTDTRFTQYF. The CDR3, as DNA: TGCAGTGCTAGTGGGACCGATACAAGATTTACCCAGTACTTC.